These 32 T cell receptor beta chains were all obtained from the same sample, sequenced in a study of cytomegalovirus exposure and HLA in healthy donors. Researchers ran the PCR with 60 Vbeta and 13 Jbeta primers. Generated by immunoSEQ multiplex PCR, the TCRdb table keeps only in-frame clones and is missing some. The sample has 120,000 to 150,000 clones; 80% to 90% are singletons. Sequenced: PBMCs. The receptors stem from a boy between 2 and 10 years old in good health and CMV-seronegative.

This CDR3 is CASSPTFAEGYTF. CDR3 DNA: TGTGCCAGCAGTCCGACCTTTGCGGAGGGCTACACCTTC. The J gene is TRBJ1-2, the V gene TRBV6-1, with D unresolved. Germline V CDR1 and CDR2: MNHNS, SASEGT. Deletions cut 5 bases from V and 8 bases from J, with 15 bases between. The CDR3 runs 13 residues.

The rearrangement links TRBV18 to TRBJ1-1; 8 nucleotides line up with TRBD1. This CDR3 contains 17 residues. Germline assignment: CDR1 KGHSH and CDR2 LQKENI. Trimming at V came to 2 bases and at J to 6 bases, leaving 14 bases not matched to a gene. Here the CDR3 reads CASSPITDRAFLSEAFF. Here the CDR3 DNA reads TGTGCCAGCTCACCAATTACGGACAGGGCCTTTTTATCTGAAGCTTTCTTT.

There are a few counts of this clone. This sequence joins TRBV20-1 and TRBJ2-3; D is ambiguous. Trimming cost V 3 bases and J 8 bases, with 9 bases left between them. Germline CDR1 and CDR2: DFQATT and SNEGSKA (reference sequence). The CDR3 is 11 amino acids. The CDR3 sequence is CSASQATTQYF. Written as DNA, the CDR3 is TGCAGTGCTAGCCAAGCGACTACGCAGTATTTT.

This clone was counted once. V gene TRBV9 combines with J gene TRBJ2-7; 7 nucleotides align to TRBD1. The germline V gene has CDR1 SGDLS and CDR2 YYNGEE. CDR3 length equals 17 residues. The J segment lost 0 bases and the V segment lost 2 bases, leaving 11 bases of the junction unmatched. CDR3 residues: CASSVDSGQASSYEQYF. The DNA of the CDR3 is TGTGCCAGCAGCGTCGACTCCGGACAGGCCAGCTCCTACGAGCAGTACTTC.

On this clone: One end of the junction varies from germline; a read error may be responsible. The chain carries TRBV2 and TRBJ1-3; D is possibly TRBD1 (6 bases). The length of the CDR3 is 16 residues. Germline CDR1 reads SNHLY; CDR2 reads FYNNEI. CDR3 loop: CASSEEGSGAGNTVYF. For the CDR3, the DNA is TGTGCCAGCAGTGAAGAAGGCTCAGGGGCTGGAAACACCGTATATTTT.

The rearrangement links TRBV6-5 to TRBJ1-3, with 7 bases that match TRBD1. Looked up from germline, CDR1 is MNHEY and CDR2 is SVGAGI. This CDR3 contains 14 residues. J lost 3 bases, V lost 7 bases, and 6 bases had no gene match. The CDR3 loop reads CASIDRAHGNTIYF. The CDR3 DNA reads TGTGCCAGCATAGACAGGGCACATGGAAACACCATATATTTT.

The CDR3 sequence: CASSPSVVYTEAFF. The CDR3 nucleotides are TGTGCCAGCAGTCCCAGCGTGGTATACACTGAAGCTTTCTTT. The genes are TRBV5-6 and TRBJ1-1; D is uncertain. V lost 5 bases, J lost 3 bases, and 14 bases lay in between. The CDR3 runs 14 residues. The germline V gene encodes CDR1 SGHDT and CDR2 YYEEEE. The whole variable domain, remainder taken from reference TRBV5-6 and TRBJ1-1, is DAGVTQSPTHLIKTRGQQVTLRCSPKSGHDTVSWYQQALGQGPQFIFQYYEEEERQRGNFPDRFSGHQFPNYSSELNVNALLLGDSALYLCASSPSVVYTEAFFGQGTRLTVV.

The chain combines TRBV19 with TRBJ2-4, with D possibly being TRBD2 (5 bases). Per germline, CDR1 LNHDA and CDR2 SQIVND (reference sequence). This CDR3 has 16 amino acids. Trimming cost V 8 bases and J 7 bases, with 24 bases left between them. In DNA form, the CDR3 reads TGTGCCAGTGCGGGCAGGCCTTCAGCTACGAATAACATTCAGTACTTC. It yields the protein CASAGRPSATNNIQYF. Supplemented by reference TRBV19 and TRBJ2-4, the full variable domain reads DGGITQSPKYLFRKEGQNVTLSCEQNLNHDAMYWYRQDPGQGLRLIYYSQIVNDFQKGDIAEGYSVSREKKESFPLTVTSAQKNPTAFYLCASAGRPSATNNIQYFGAGTRLSVL.

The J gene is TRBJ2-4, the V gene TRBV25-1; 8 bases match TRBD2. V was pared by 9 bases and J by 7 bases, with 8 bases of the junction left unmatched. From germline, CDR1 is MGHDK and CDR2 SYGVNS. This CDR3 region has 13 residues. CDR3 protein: CASARGGANIQYF. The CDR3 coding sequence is TGTGCCAGTGCCCGGGGGGGGGCGAACATTCAGTACTTC.

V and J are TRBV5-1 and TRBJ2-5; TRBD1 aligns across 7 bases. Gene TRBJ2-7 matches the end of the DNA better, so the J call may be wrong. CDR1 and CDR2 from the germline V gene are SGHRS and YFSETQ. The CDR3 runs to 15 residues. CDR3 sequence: CASSPEDRSPYEQYF. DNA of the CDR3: TGCGCCAGCAGCCCGGAGGACAGGTCGCCCTACGAGCAGTACTTC.

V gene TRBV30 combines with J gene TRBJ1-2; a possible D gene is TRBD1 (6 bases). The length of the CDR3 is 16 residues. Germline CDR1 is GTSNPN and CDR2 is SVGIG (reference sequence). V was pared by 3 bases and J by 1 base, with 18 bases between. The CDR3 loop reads CAWRDRLSDSNYGYTF. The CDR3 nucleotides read TGTGCCTGGAGGGACCGTCTATCGGACAGTAACTATGGCTACACCTTC.

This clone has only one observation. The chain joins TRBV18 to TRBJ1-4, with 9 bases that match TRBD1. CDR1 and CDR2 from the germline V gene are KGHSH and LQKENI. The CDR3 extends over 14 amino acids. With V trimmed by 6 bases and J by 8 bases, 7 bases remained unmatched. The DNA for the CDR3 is TGTGCCAGCTCGTACAGGGGGCCCAGAGAAAAACTGTTTTTT. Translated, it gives CASSYRGPREKLFF.

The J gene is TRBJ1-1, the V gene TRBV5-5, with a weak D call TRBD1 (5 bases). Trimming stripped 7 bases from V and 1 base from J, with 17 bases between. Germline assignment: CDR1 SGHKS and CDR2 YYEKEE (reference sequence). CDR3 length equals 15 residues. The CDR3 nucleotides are TGTGCCAGCCAGTCTTTATGGGGCGCGAACACTGAAGCTTTCTTT. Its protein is CASQSLWGANTEAFF. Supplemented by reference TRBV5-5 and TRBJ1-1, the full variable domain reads DAGVTQSPTHLIKTRGQQVTLRCSPISGHKSVSWYQQVLGQGPQFIFQYYEKEERGRGNFPDRFSARQFPNYSSELNVNALLLGDSALYLCASQSLWGANTEAFFGQGTRLTVV.

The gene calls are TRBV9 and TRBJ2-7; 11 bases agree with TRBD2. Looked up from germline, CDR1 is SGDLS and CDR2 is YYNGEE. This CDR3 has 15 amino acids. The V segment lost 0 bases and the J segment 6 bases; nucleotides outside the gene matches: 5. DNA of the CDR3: TGTGCCAGCAGCGTAGATGGGACTAGCGGATCCGAGCAGTACTTC. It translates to CASSVDGTSGSEQYF. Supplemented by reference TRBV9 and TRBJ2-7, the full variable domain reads DSGVTQTPKHLITATGQRVTLRCSPRSGDLSVYWYQQSLDQGLQFLIQYYNGEERAKGNILERFSAQQFPDLHSELNLSSLELGDSALYFCASSVDGTSGSEQYFGPGTRLTVT.

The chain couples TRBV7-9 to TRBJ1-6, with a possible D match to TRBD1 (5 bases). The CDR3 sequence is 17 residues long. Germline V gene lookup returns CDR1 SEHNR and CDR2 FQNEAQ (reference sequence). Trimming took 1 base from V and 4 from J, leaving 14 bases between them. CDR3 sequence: CASSLEAGSLYNSPLHF. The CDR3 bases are TGTGCCAGCAGCTTAGAGGCAGGGTCACTATATAATTCACCCCTCCACTTT.

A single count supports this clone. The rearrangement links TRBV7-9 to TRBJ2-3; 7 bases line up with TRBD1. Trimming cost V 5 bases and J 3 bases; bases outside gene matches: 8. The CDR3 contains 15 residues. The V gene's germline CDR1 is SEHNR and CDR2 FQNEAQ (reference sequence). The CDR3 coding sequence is TGTGCCAGCAGCCTAGAAGACAGGGTAACAGATACGCAGTATTTT. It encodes CASSLEDRVTDTQYF. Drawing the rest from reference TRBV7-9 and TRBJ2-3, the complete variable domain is DTGVSQNPRHKITKRGQNVTFRCDPISEHNRLYWYRQTLGQGPEFLTYFQNEAQLEKSRLLSDRFSAERPKGSFSTLEIQRTEQGDSAMYLCASSLEDRVTDTQYFGPGTRLTVL.

The CDR3 sequence: CASRSRDRGKAFF. The CDR3 DNA reads as TGTGCCAGCCGTTCTAGGGACAGGGGGAAAGCTTTCTTT. The chain couples TRBV2 to TRBJ1-1, with 11 nucleotides matching TRBD1. This CDR3 comprises 13 residues. The J segment lost 9 bases and the V segment lost 8 bases, leaving 8 bases of the junction unmatched. The germline CDR1 and CDR2 sequences are SNHLY and FYNNEI.

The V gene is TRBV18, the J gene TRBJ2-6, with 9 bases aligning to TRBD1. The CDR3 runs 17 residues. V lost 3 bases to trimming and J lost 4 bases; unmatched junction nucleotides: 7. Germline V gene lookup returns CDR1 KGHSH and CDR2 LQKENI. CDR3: CASSPPGQGYGANVLTF. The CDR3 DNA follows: TGTGCCAGCTCACCCCCGGGACAGGGATACGGGGCCAACGTCCTGACTTTC.

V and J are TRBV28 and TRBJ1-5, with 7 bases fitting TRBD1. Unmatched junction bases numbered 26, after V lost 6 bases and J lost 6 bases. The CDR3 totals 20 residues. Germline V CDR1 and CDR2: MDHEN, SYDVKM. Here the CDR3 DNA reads TGTGCCAGCAGGGAGGGGGACAGTTTCCTCTCGTCTCGGTCAGGTCAGCCCCAGCATTTT. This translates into CASREGDSFLSSRSGQPQHF.

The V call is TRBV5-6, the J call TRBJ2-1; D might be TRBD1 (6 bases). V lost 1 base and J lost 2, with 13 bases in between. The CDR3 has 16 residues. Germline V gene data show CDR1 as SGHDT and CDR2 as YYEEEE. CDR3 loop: CASSLTGYSPYNEQFF. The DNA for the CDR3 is TGTGCCAGCAGCTTGACAGGGTATAGCCCCTACAATGAGCAGTTCTTC.

The CDR3 region has the DNA TGTGCCAGCAGTGAAGGAGCCCCCTGGCTACGCGGAAATTCACCCCTCCACTTT. This encodes CASSEGAPWLRGNSPLHF. The chain has TRBV2 and TRBJ1-6; D gene unclear. V lost 1 base and J 7 bases, leaving 20 bases between the germline ends. Germline V gene lookup returns CDR1 SNHLY and CDR2 FYNNEI. This CDR3 comprises 18 residues.

The DNA for the CDR3 is TGTGCCAGCAGCTTATTTTCAGGGGGAGAGACCCAGTACTTC. This translates into CASSLFSGGETQYF. The chain carries TRBV5-5 and TRBJ2-5, with 7 bases that match TRBD1. Germline V gene lookup returns CDR1 SGHKS and CDR2 YYEKEE (reference sequence). J gave up 4 bases and V 2 bases, and 5 bases lay outside the gene matches. The length of the CDR3 is 14 residues.

The CDR3 DNA reads TGCGCCAGCAGCAGCGAGGGGGCGCTTGGACAATCACCCCTCCACTTT. This translates into CASSSEGALGQSPLHF. The gene calls are TRBV5-1 and TRBJ1-6; 7 bases agree with TRBD1. This CDR3 contains 16 residues. The V and J ends lost 4 bases and 10 bases, in that order; junction bases with no gene match: 14. Germline CDR1 SGHRS, CDR2 YFSETQ.

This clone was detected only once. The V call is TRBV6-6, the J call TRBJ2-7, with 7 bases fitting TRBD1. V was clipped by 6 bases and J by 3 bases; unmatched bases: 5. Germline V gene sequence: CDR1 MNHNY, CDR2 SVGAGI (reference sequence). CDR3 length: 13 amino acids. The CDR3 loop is CASRQGTVYEQYF. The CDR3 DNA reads TGTGCCAGCAGACAAGGGACAGTCTACGAGCAGTACTTC.

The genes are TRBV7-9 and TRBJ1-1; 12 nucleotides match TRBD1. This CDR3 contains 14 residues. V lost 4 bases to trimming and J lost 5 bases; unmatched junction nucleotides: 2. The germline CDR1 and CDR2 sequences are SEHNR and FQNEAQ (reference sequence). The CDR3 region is CASSWGQGATEAFF. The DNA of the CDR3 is TGTGCCAGCAGCTGGGGACAGGGGGCAACTGAAGCTTTCTTT.

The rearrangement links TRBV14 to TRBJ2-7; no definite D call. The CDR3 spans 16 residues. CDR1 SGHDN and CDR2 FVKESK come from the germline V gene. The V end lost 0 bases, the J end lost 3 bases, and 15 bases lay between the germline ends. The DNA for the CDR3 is TGTGCCAGCAGCCAAGATCGTAGACTCCGGGTCTACGAGCAGTACTTC. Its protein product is CASSQDRRLRVYEQYF.

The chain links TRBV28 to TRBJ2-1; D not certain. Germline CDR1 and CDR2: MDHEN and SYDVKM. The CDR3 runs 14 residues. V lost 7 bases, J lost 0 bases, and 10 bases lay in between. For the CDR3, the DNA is TGTGCCAGCATGGTCATGAGCTCCTACAATGAGCAGTTCTTC. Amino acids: CASMVMSSYNEQFF.

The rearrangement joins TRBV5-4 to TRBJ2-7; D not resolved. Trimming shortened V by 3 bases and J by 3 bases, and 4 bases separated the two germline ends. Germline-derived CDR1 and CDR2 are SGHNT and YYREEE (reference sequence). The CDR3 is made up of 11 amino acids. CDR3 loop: CASSSNYEQYF. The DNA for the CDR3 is TGTGCCAGCAGCTCCAACTACGAGCAGTACTTC.

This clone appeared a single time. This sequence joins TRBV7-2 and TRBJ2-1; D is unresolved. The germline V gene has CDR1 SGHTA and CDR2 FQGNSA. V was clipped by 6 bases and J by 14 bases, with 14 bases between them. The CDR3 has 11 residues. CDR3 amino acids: CASSPGRGKFF. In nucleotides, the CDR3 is TGTGCCAGCAGTCCCGGTCGCGGAAAGTTCTTC.

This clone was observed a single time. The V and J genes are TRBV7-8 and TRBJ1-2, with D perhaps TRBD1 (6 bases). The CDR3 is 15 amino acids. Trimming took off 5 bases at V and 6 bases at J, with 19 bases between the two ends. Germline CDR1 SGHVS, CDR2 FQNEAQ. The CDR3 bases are TGTGCCAGCAGCATGTTGAAAGGACAGCCGAATGGCTACACCTTC. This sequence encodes CASSMLKGQPNGYTF.

The CDR3 DNA is TGCGCCAGCAGCCAAGTAGTAGCAGGGTACTACGAGCAGTACTTC. Its translation: CASSQVVAGYYEQYF. The J gene is TRBJ2-7, the V gene TRBV4-1, with D possibly being TRBD1 (5 bases). This CDR3 spans 15 amino acids. Germline V gives CDR1 MGHRA, CDR2 YSYEKL. V was trimmed by 1 base and J by 3 bases, leaving 13 bases between them.

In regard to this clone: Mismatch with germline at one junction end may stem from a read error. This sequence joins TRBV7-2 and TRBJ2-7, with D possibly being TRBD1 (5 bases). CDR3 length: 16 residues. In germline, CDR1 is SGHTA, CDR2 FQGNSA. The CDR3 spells CASSNSAGFASYDQYF. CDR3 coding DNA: TGTGCCAGCAGTAACAGCGCAGGGTTTGCCAGTTACGATCAGTACTTC.